This entry features one T cell receptor (beta chain) sequence. This clone's antigen is unknown. Base qualities are missing; no much larger clone stands one base away. The immunoSEQ Assay, a bias-controlled multiplex PCR, was used to amplify TCRbeta CDR3 regions from genomic DNA. As for the original processing: The number of nucleated cells in each sample was estimated from the amplification of reference gene primers within the assay. To quantify the absolute abundance of each unique TCRbeta CDR3 rearrangement, sequence reads were collapsed and filtered. Productive Simpson clonality was computed per sample as the square root of Simpson's diversity index over productive rearrangements. TCRdb limited this immuneACCESS table to in-frame rearrangements with V and J called. A share of clones is missing; checked studies link under half to unresolved V genes, and the rest is unexplained. The V and J calls and the clone size are those of that table, but D and trimming were determined from the DNA. The sample table contains about 120,000 clones; only one count was recorded for around 89% of them. The ten largest clonotypes hold under 20% of the sample.

This sample was included in a study of blood T cell repertoires in COVID-19 (dated by TCRdb to the early 2020s). At the level of the whole study: Collaborator samples came from the United States, Italy and Spain and covered acute and convalescent phases of COVID-19. The material from the prospective study consisted of cDNA or gDNA derived from T cells, B-cell-depleted T cells, or PBMCs. Deeply sampled blood TCRbeta repertoires from subjects exposed to, actively infected with, or recovered from COVID-19 were included in the dataset. The repertoires were released in a freely available public database meant as a resource for research on the immune response to SARS-CoV-2. The samples were drawn from the first 160 participants of the ongoing ImmuneRACE study and from 1,254 subjects provided by 6 global collaborators. Nearly every sample came with metadata listing a de-identified subject ID, COVID-19 status, age in years and sex. Where HLA class I and class II types were available, the types were taken from metadata supplied by the sample provider, not from assay-based typing. Here is what the overall study found, with its caveats: The quantity of clinical and demographic metadata differed by source and by participant and was supplied without curation.

Whole blood was collected in K2EDTA tubes by collaborating institutions according to the institutions' own protocols. For TCRbeta analysis, collaborators shipped samples in one of three forms: frozen whole blood, isolated PBMCs, or DNA extracted from either of those sample types. From the cysteine through the phenylalanine, the CDR3 covers 15 amino acids. CDR3 DNA only is kept here, 45 bases in frame from base 1. As encoded in the germline V gene, CDR1 is MNHNS while CDR2 is SASEGT. Trimming accounts for 3 bases at V and 5 bases at J, while the number of junction bases matched to no gene is 9. This TCR was recovered from a human donor with acute or convalescent COVID-19. The donor label of this sample is uncertain. Sequencing input: peripheral blood. Rearrangement joined TRBV6-1 to TRBJ2-5; TRBD1 agrees with 7 junctional bases. The DNA sequence is as follows: TGTGCCAGCAGTGAGTTACAGGGGATACAGGAGACCCAGTACTTC. This codes for CASSELQGIQETQYF.